These 27 T cell receptor beta chains were sequenced from one sample in a study of Ad26.COV2.S vaccination and SARS-CoV-2 variants. Stated treatment: some 20 received Ad26.COV2.S at low or high dose, single or two shots; 5 received placebo; per-sample allocation not given. The study sampled participants on day 63 after the first vaccine or placebo injection. TCRdb's table, derived via immunoSEQ multiplex PCR, lists solely in-frame clones and lacks some. The table has approximately 300,000 clones, around 84% seen once; the top ten hold 1.9%. This specimen consisted of peripheral blood, obtained in a trial of Ad26.COV2.S vaccine versus placebo. These TCRs come from a person aged 18-60 years who received the Ad26.COV2.S COVID-19 vaccine or a placebo.

J is TRBJ1-2 and V is TRBV5-1; D gene ambiguous. The CDR3 runs 13 residues. The V end was cut by 7 bases, the J end by 4 bases, with 14 bases between. Per germline, CDR1 SGHRS and CDR2 YFSETQ. Here the CDR3 reads CASAPGATYGYTF. CDR3 in DNA: TGCGCCAGCGCTCCAGGCGCTACCTATGGCTACACCTTC.

The chain couples TRBV19 to TRBJ2-7, with D possibly TRBD2 on 5 matching bases. The length of the CDR3 is 12 residues. The ends were cut back, 5 bases at V and 3 bases at J, with 8 bases in the middle. CDR1 is LNHDA and CDR2 is SQIVND in the germline V gene (reference sequence). Here the CDR3 reads CASSVGDYEQYF. CDR3 nucleotide sequence: TGTGCCAGTAGTGTCGGGGACTACGAGCAGTACTTC.

V and J are TRBV4-1 and TRBJ1-4, with TRBD1 matching 8 bases. The germline CDR1 and CDR2 sequences are MGHRA and YSYEKL. Losses at the gene ends were 6 bases for V and 4 bases for J; bases not matched to a gene: 13. The CDR3 runs to 17 residues. Here the CDR3 DNA reads TGCGCCAGCAGACTTGGGACAGGCGGCCTTTTTAATGAAAAACTGTTTTTT. Translating it yields CASRLGTGGLFNEKLFF.

This clone was observed once. The rearrangement links TRBV13 to TRBJ2-5; 12 bases are shared with TRBD2. Per the germline V gene, CDR1 is PRHDT and CDR2 is FYEKMQ (reference sequence). V shed 4 bases, J shed 1 base, and the junction held 4 bases outside the gene matches. There are 16 residues in the CDR3. The CDR3 loop reads CASSSRLAGVQETQYF. The CDR3 DNA sequence: TGTGCCAGCAGCTCGAGACTAGCGGGAGTCCAAGAGACCCAGTACTTC.

The chain employs TRBV6-5 and TRBJ1-6; 7 bases are shared with TRBD1. Germline V CDR1 and CDR2: MNHEY, SVGAGI. CDR3 length: 15 residues. V dropped 8 bases and J dropped 4; count of bases not matched to a gene: 8. The CDR3 is CASGSRTGYNSPLHF. Written as DNA, the CDR3 is TGTGCCAGCGGCTCGAGGACAGGTTATAATTCACCCCTCCACTTT.

The chain couples TRBV29-1 to TRBJ2-3; no firm D call. The CDR3 spans 12 residues. CDR1 is SQVTM, CDR2 ANQGSEA, per germline. Trimming cost V 8 bases and J 1 base, with 10 bases left between them. In nucleotides, the CDR3 is TGCAGCTTTTGGACCGGCACAGATACGCAGTATTTT. Translating it yields CSFWTGTDTQYF.

The chain couples TRBV27 to TRBJ2-1; 10 bases map to TRBD1. The junction had 10 bases not matched to a gene; V was cut back by 5 bases and J by 9 bases. The CDR3 is 15 amino acids. Germline values: CDR1 MNHEY, CDR2 SMNVEV (reference sequence). CDR3 nucleotide sequence: TGTGCCAGCAGTCCATGGACAGGGGGGAGAGGTGAGCAGTTCTTC. Protein: CASSPWTGGRGEQFF.

V and J are TRBV19 and TRBJ1-3, with D unclear. The V gene lost 7 bases and the J gene lost 1 base, with 17 bases spanning the gap. The CDR3 loop spans 16 amino acids. Germline CDR1 LNHDA, CDR2 SQIVND (reference sequence). CDR3: CASKDQKRLSGNTIYF. CDR3 nucleotides: TGTGCCAGTAAGGACCAAAAAAGGCTTTCTGGAAACACCATATATTTT.

CDR3 DNA sequence: TGTGCCAGCAGTCCCCGGGACAGGGCCTATGGCTACACCTTC. This gives the protein CASSPRDRAYGYTF. The V call is TRBV6-6, the J call TRBJ1-2, with TRBD1 identical over 9 bases. The germline CDR1 and CDR2 sequences are MNHNY and SVGAGI (reference sequence). The V segment lost 5 bases and the J segment 4 bases; nucleotides outside the gene matches: 5. CDR3 length equals 14 residues.

The chain uses TRBV5-6 and TRBJ1-2; D is perhaps TRBD1 (6 bases). CDR3 length equals 16 residues. Germline-derived CDR1 and CDR2 are SGHDT and YYEEEE. The germline V and J ends were trimmed by 6 bases and 8 bases, with 26 bases remaining between them. The CDR3 region is CASTLRSPRGVRGYTF. The CDR3 region has the DNA TGTGCCAGCACCCTACGGTCCCCAAGGGGGGTTCGGGGCTACACCTTC.

This rearrangement joins TRBV5-4 to TRBJ1-3, with D hard to call. Per germline, CDR1 SGHNT and CDR2 YYREEE (reference sequence). The CDR3 sequence is 13 residues long. V was cut by 0 bases and J by 8 bases, with 9 bases left in between. The CDR3 region has the DNA TGTGCCAGCAGCTTGGACTGGGGAGACACCATATATTTT. It is translated as CASSLDWGDTIYF.

The gene calls are TRBV15 and TRBJ2-4; 9 bases fit TRBD1. V lost 5 bases and J lost 0; bases outside the gene matches: 8. CDR3 size: 17 residues. CDR1 LNHNV and CDR2 YYDKDF come from the germline V gene (reference sequence). The CDR3 reads CATSANRGQVAKNIQYF. CDR3 nucleotides: TGTGCCACCAGCGCCAACAGGGGGCAGGTAGCCAAAAACATTCAGTACTTC.

This chain links TRBV11-2 with TRBJ2-2; 12 nucleotides line up with TRBD2. This CDR3 is built from 17 residues. V shed 6 bases, J shed 5 bases, and the junction held 10 bases outside the gene matches. Germline V lookup: CDR1 SGHAT, CDR2 FQNNGV. The CDR3 sequence: CASRPTSGGRWTGELFF. The CDR3 DNA follows: TGTGCCAGCAGACCCACTAGCGGGGGGCGGTGGACCGGGGAGCTGTTTTTT.

The V gene is TRBV5-1, the J gene TRBJ2-3, with 10 bases matching TRBD1. Germline V gene sequence: CDR1 SGHRS, CDR2 YFSETQ. This CDR3 has 17 residues. V lost 1 base, J lost 5 bases, and 10 bases stayed unmatched. The CDR3 spells CASSLHRRDRGRDTQYF. The CDR3 coding sequence is TGCGCCAGCAGCTTGCATCGCCGGGACAGGGGAAGAGATACGCAGTATTTT.

This clone was recorded only once. The chain links TRBV19 to TRBJ1-1; unclear D gene. Trimming took off 3 bases at V and 2 bases at J, with 7 bases between the two ends. CDR1 and CDR2 (germline): LNHDA, SQIVND (reference sequence). This CDR3 has 13 residues. The CDR3, as DNA: TGTGCCAGTAGTATGACCTATAACACTGAAGCTTTCTTT. This codes for CASSMTYNTEAFF. Full variable domain (outside the CDR3, taken from reference TRBV19 and TRBJ1-1): DGGITQSPKYLFRKEGQNVTLSCEQNLNHDAMYWYRQDPGQGLRLIYYSQIVNDFQKGDIAEGYSVSREKKESFPLTVTSAQKNPTAFYLCASSMTYNTEAFFGQGTRLTVV.

The DNA of the CDR3 is TGTGCCAGCAGCTTTGTCTCCGGACGGGGATCCTACGAGCAGTACTTC. Translated, it gives CASSFVSGRGSYEQYF. J is TRBJ2-7 and V is TRBV7-9, with D possibly matching TRBD2 (5 bases). Trimming took off 3 bases at V and 1 base at J, with 16 bases between the two ends. Germline V gene lookup returns CDR1 SEHNR and CDR2 FQNEAQ (reference sequence). There are 16 residues in the CDR3.

The J gene is TRBJ2-7, the V gene TRBV10-3, with 14 nucleotides matching TRBD2. The CDR3 runs to 15 residues. Germline V gene lookup returns CDR1 ENHRY and CDR2 SYGVKD. V shed 6 bases and J 2 bases; nucleotides not matched to a gene: 3. CDR3 in amino acids: CAISGTSGGAYEQYF. In DNA form, the CDR3 reads TGTGCCATCAGCGGGACTAGCGGGGGCGCCTACGAGCAGTACTTC.

The chain joins TRBV9 to TRBJ1-4; D remains unclear. Trimming stripped 3 bases from V and 6 bases from J, with 12 bases between. CDR3 length: 14 amino acids. Looked up from germline, CDR1 is SGDLS and CDR2 is YYNGEE. As DNA, the CDR3 is TGTGCCAGCAGCGCAGGACTCAAGGATGAAAAACTGTTTTTT. This gives the protein CASSAGLKDEKLFF.

V is TRBV5-6 and J is TRBJ1-6, with D tentatively TRBD1 (6 bases). In germline, CDR1 is SGHDT, CDR2 YYEEEE. V dropped 4 bases and J dropped 8 bases, with 16 bases sitting between them. The CDR3 has 15 residues. The CDR3 region is CASSTRTVKDSPLHF. The CDR3 coding sequence is TGTGCCAGCAGCACCCGGACAGTGAAGGATTCACCCCTCCACTTT.

The chain recombines TRBV7-7 with TRBJ1-3; D call uncertain. Germline CDR1 SSHAT, CDR2 FNYEAQ (reference sequence). V was cut by 5 bases and J by 0 bases, with 8 bases left in between. The CDR3 extends over 14 amino acids. CDR3 DNA sequence: TGTGCCAGCAGCATCTCACCCTCTGGAAACACCATATATTTT. Translating it yields CASSISPSGNTIYF.

This clone was seen only once. The V and J genes are TRBV5-4 and TRBJ1-2; 11 bases map to TRBD1. CDR1 and CDR2 from the germline V gene are SGHNT and YYREEE (reference sequence). V gave up 4 bases and J gave up 3 bases; unmatched junction bases: 5. CDR3 size: 15 residues. CDR3 sequence reads: CASSVRTGGDYGYTF. CDR3 in DNA: TGTGCCAGCAGCGTTAGGACAGGGGGCGACTATGGCTACACCTTC.

This rearrangement joins TRBV7-2 to TRBJ1-2; a possible D gene is TRBD1 (6 bases). V lost 1 base and J 0 bases, leaving 12 bases between the germline ends. Germline V gene lookup returns CDR1 SGHTA and CDR2 FQGNSA. This CDR3 is built from 16 residues. The CDR3 coding sequence is TGTGCCAGCAGCTTAGGTTGGGGGGCACCTAACTATGGCTACACCTTC. Its translation: CASSLGWGAPNYGYTF.

The chain employs TRBV3-1 (or the pseudogene TRBV3-2) and TRBJ2-3; tentatively, D is TRBD2 (6 bases). Germline V gene lookup returns CDR1 LGHDT and CDR2 YNNKEL (reference sequence). V was pared by 6 bases and J by 0 bases, with 13 bases between. The CDR3 sequence is 15 residues long. CDR3 coding DNA: TGTGCCAGCAGTTTAGGGACTTCTAGCACAGATACGCAGTATTTT. Residues: CASSLGTSSTDTQYF.

J is TRBJ1-3 and V is TRBV2; 9 bases are a match to TRBD1. V dropped 3 bases and J dropped 4; count of bases not matched to a gene: 4. The CDR3 contains 15 residues. Germline CDR1 is SNHLY and CDR2 is FYNNEI. CDR3 amino acids: CASSDLDRGGNTIYF. Here the CDR3 DNA reads TGTGCCAGCAGTGATTTGGACAGGGGAGGAAACACCATATATTTT.

The chain has TRBV14 and TRBJ2-1; no clear D. This CDR3 is built from 16 residues. The germline gives CDR1 SGHDN, CDR2 FVKESK. Trimming removed 4 bases at V and 3 bases at J, with 16 bases between. In DNA, the CDR3 is TGTGCCAGCAGCCGCCCCGGCGCCACAATCTACAATGAGCAGTTCTTC. This encodes CASSRPGATIYNEQFF. The full variable domain, its missing parts supplied by reference TRBV14 and TRBJ2-1, is EAGVTQFPSHSVIEKGQTVTLRCDPISGHDNLYWYRRVMGKEIKFLLHFVKESKQDESGMPNNRFLAERTGGTYSTLKVQPAELEDSGVYFCASSRPGATIYNEQFFGPGTRLTVL.

The chain employs TRBV7-9 and TRBJ2-7; D gene uncertain. The CDR3 has 14 residues. The V gene's germline CDR1 is SEHNR and CDR2 FQNEAQ (reference sequence). V lost 2 bases and J lost 1, with 9 bases in between. The CDR3: CASSLSTRSYEQYF. In nucleotides, the CDR3 is TGTGCCAGCAGCTTATCCACCAGATCCTACGAGCAGTACTTC.

Here the CDR3 reads CASRGQGARRGYTF. The CDR3 DNA follows: TGTGCCAGCAGGGGACAGGGGGCGCGACGGGGCTACACCTTC. V is TRBV2 and J is TRBJ1-2; the match to TRBD1 covers 12 bases. V trimming: 6 bases; J trimming: 8 bases; junction bases outside the gene matches: 7. The germline V gene has CDR1 SNHLY and CDR2 FYNNEI. The CDR3 runs to 14 residues.